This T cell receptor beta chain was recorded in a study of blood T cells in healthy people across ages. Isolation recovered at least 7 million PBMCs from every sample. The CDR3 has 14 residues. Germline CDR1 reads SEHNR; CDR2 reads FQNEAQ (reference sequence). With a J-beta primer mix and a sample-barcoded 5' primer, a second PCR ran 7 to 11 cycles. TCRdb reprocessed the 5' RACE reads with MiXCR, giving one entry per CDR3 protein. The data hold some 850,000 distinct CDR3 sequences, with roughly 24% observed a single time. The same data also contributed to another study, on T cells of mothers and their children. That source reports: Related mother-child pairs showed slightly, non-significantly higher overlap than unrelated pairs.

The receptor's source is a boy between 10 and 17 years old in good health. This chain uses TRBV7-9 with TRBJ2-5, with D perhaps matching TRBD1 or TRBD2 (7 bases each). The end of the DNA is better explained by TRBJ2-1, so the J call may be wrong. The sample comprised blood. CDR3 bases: TGTGCCAGCAGCGGATTACAGGGGAGGGATGAGCAGTTCTTC. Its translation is CASSGLQGRDEQFF.